This section outlines one T cell receptor beta chain sequence together with its context. Its antigen remains unknown. Each PCR replicate from the sorted subsets contained roughly 210 ng DNA, which is about 30,000 T cell genomes. Data came from immunoSEQ multiplex PCR; TCRdb stores just in-frame clones and leaves some out. This sample has roughly 2,000,000 clones, with 93% found just once. This entry belongs to a study of shared clonotypes between healthy human individuals. Overall study: There were three CD4 naive, three CD4 memory, two CD8 naive and one CD8 memory plates per donor. Notes on the study in general: Relative to their counterparts shared across all four donors, non-shared clonotypes exhibited diminished generation probabilities. Around 5% of naive CD4 clonotypes were shared across four donors.

CD45RO negativity and positive selection for CCR7 defined naive CD8 cells, a population that excluded terminally differentiated effector memory CD45RA+ cells. Germline V lookup: CDR1 ENHRY, CDR2 SYGVKD. Trimming removed 6 bases from V and 8 bases from J, with 17 bases in between. The length of the CDR3 is 14 residues. The chain has TRBV10-3 and TRBJ2-1; the D is unclear. This clonotype was obtained from a man between 18 and 35 years old in good health. Some clones in this sample may be carry-over from other donors' samples. Sequenced: naive CD8+ T cells from PBMCs. CDR3 in amino acids: CAIREIGSTHEQFF. The CDR3 DNA reads TGTGCCATCAGGGAGATAGGGTCTACTCATGAGCAGTTCTTC.